The 11 T cell receptor beta chains below were found in one sample sequenced in a study of Tregs in tolerant kidney transplant recipients. Only in-frame clones appear in the TCRdb table, and some are missing; sequencing was by immunoSEQ multiplex PCR. Here the sample spans 85,000 to 100,000 clones, approximately 93% being singletons. This material consisted of CD4+ T cells from blood, taken before the transplant. Receptors were obtained from a human donor who received a combined kidney and bone marrow transplant.

The chain recombines TRBV7-2 with TRBJ2-1; 11 nucleotides align to TRBD2. CDR1 SGHTA and CDR2 FQGNSA come from the germline V gene. The CDR3 has 17 amino acids. Trimming cost V 2 bases and J 2 bases; bases outside gene matches: 5. The CDR3 DNA reads TGTGCCAGCAGCTTAAGGGAGACTAGCGGGACCTACAATGAGCAGTTCTTC. It encodes CASSLRETSGTYNEQFF. Variable domain in full (rest from reference TRBV7-2 and TRBJ2-1): GAGVSQSPSNKVTEKGKDVELRCDPISGHTALYWYRQSLGQGLEFLIYFQGNSAPDKSGLPSDRFSAERTGGSVSTLTIQRTQQEDSAVYLCASSLRETSGTYNEQFFGPGTRLTVL.

This clone has only one observation. At the DNA level, this CDR3 is encoded by other sequences in the same sample as well. J is TRBJ1-6 and V is TRBV4-2; perhaps TRBD1 as D (6 bases). Germline V gives CDR1 LGHNA, CDR2 YNFKEQ. The CDR3 runs to 15 residues. V was shortened by 3 bases and J by 10 bases, with 16 bases between the two germline ends. The CDR3 sequence is CASSHPGEGRSPLHF. CDR3 sequence (DNA): TGTGCCAGCAGCCATCCAGGGGAAGGGCGGTCACCCCTCCACTTT.

This clone was detected only once. V gene TRBV6-1 combines with J gene TRBJ2-1, with a possible D match to TRBD2 (6 bases). V gave up 7 bases and J gave up 8 bases, with 18 bases separating them. This CDR3 contains 14 residues. Germline V lookup: CDR1 MNHNS, CDR2 SASEGT. CDR3 amino acids: CASIRRDFFDEQFF. The CDR3 nucleotides are TGTGCCAGCATTCGGCGGGATTTTTTTGATGAGCAGTTCTTC.

The chain joins TRBV7-2 to TRBJ2-7, with 10 bases aligning to TRBD1. This CDR3 contains 15 residues. J lost 7 bases, V lost 0 bases, and 6 bases had no gene match. The V gene's germline CDR1 is SGHTA and CDR2 FQGNSA. As DNA, the CDR3 is TGTGCCAGCAGCTTAGCCGGGACAGGGGAGGAAGAGCAGTACTTC. It is translated as CASSLAGTGEEEQYF. The full variable domain, rest sourced from reference TRBV7-2 and TRBJ2-7, is GAGVSQSPSNKVTEKGKDVELRCDPISGHTALYWYRQSLGQGLEFLIYFQGNSAPDKSGLPSDRFSAERTGGSVSTLTIQRTQQEDSAVYLCASSLAGTGEEEQYFGPGTRLTVT.

V and J are TRBV7-2 and TRBJ1-5; D perhaps matches TRBD1 (5 bases). The CDR3 loop spans 16 amino acids. The ends were cut back, 5 bases at V and 8 bases at J, with 22 bases in the middle. CDR1 and CDR2 (germline): SGHTA, FQGNSA. The CDR3 sequence: CASSKEPGMTGEPQHF. In DNA, the CDR3 is TGTGCCAGCAGCAAGGAACCAGGGATGACGGGTGAGCCCCAGCATTTT. The variable domain in full, completed from reference TRBV7-2 and TRBJ1-5, reads GAGVSQSPSNKVTEKGKDVELRCDPISGHTALYWYRQSLGQGLEFLIYFQGNSAPDKSGLPSDRFSAERTGGSVSTLTIQRTQQEDSAVYLCASSKEPGMTGEPQHFGDGTRLSIL.

The rearrangement joins TRBV2 to TRBJ1-2, with TRBD1 matching 7 bases. V was clipped by 6 bases and J by 2 bases; unmatched bases: 6. CDR1 SNHLY and CDR2 FYNNEI come from the germline V gene. The CDR3 has 14 residues. This CDR3 is CASREGAGNYGYTF. CDR3 sequence (DNA): TGTGCCAGCAGGGAGGGGGCGGGGAACTATGGCTACACCTTC.

The chain uses TRBV28 and TRBJ2-5; a weak D match, TRBD2 (5 bases). This CDR3 contains 13 residues. Trimming stripped 6 bases from V and 5 bases from J, with 13 bases between. CDR1 and CDR2 from the germline V gene are MDHEN and SYDVKM. Written as DNA, the CDR3 is TGTGCCAGCAGCTGGGCACGGGGTGAGACCCAGTACTTC. Protein: CASSWARGETQYF.

On this clone itself: Other DNA variants within this sample encode the same CDR3. This sequence joins TRBV7-9 and TRBJ1-6, with D unresolved. From germline, CDR1 is SEHNR and CDR2 FQNEAQ (reference sequence). V lost 5 bases, J lost 2 bases, and 13 bases lay in between. The CDR3 is 16 residues long. CDR3 region: CASSRLGRAYNSPLHF. In DNA, the CDR3 is TGTGCCAGCAGCCGCCTGGGGAGGGCCTATAATTCACCCCTCCACTTT.

The chain has TRBV7-9 and TRBJ2-5, with D possibly being TRBD1 (6 bases). V was cut by 7 bases and J by 6 bases, with 24 bases left in between. Looked up from germline, CDR1 is SEHNR and CDR2 is FQNEAQ (reference sequence). This CDR3 is 16 amino acids long. CDR3 coding DNA: TGTGCCAGCACGAGGACAGACTTGGGGGCCTCTCAGACCCAGTACTTC. Protein: CASTRTDLGASQTQYF.

The chain combines TRBV11-3 with TRBJ1-1; possibly TRBD1 for D (5 bases). Germline CDR1 and CDR2: SGHNT and YENEEA. Trimming shortened V by 0 bases and J by 7 bases, and 9 bases separated the two germline ends. The CDR3 totals 13 residues. CDR3 residues: CASSLDRANEAFF. The CDR3 DNA reads TGTGCCAGCAGCTTAGACAGGGCGAATGAAGCTTTCTTT.

This chain links TRBV5-1 with TRBJ2-3; a possible D gene is TRBD2 (5 bases). Looked up from germline, CDR1 is SGHRS and CDR2 is YFSETQ. Deletions cut 2 bases from V and 1 base from J, with 14 bases between. CDR3 length: 16 residues. The CDR3 DNA sequence: TGCGCCAGCAGCTTCTCGGCTTCCGGGGGCACAGATACGCAGTATTTT. This codes for CASSFSASGGTDTQYF.